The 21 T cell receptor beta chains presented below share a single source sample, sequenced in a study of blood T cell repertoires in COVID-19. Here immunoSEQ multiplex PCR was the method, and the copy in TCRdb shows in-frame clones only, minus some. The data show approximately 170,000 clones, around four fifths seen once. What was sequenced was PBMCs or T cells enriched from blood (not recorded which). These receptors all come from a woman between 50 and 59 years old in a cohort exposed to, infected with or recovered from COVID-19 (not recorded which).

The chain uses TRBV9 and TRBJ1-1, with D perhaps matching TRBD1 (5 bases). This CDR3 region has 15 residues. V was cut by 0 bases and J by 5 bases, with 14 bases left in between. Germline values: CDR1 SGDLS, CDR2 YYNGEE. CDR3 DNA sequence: TGTGCCAGCAGCGTAGACCCCCGGGGGGGGACTGAAGCTTTCTTT. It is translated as CASSVDPRGGTEAFF.

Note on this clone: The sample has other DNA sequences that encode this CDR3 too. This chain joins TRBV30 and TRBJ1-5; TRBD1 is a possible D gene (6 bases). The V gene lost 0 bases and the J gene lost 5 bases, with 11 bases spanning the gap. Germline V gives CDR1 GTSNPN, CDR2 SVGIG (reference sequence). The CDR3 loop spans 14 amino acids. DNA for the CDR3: TGTGCCTGGAGTGTACAAGGGGGGGATCAGCCCCAGCATTTT. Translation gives CAWSVQGGDQPQHF.

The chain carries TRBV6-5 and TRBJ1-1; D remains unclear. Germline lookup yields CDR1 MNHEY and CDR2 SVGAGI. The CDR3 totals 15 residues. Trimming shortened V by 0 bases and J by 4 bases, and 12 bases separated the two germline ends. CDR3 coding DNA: TGTGCCAGCAGTTACTCGCCGCATGGAGGCACTGAAGCTTTCTTT. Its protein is CASSYSPHGGTEAFF.

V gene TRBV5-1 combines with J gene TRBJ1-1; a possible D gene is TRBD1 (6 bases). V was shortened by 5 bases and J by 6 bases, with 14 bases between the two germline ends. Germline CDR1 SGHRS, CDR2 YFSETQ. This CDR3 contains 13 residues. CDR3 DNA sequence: TGCGCCAGCAGGGACAGTGGGAGACCTGAAGCTTTCTTT. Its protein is CASRDSGRPEAFF.

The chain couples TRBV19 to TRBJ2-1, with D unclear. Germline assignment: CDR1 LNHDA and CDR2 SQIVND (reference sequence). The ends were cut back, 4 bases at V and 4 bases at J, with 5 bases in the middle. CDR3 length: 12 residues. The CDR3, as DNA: TGTGCCAGTAGTAGGCAGTACAATGAGCAGTTCTTC. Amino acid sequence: CASSRQYNEQFF.

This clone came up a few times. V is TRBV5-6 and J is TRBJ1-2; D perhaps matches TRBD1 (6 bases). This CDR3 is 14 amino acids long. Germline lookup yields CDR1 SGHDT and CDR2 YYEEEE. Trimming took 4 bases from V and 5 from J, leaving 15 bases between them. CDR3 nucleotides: TGTGCCAGCAGCCTAGGACAGAAAGCTTATGGCTACACCTTC. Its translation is CASSLGQKAYGYTF.

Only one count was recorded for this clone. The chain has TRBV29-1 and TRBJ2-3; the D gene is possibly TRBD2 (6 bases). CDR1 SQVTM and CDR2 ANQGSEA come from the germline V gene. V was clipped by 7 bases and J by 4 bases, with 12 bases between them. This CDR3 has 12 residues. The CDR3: CSATGGSDTQYF. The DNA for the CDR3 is TGCAGCGCCACCGGGGGTTCAGATACGCAGTATTTT.

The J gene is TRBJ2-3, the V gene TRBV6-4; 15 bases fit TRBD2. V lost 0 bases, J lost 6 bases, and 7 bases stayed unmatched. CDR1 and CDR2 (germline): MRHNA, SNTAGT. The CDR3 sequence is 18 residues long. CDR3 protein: CASSDSVGTSGGLDTQYF. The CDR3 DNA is TGTGCCAGCAGTGACTCTGTAGGGACTAGCGGGGGGCTGGATACGCAGTATTTT.

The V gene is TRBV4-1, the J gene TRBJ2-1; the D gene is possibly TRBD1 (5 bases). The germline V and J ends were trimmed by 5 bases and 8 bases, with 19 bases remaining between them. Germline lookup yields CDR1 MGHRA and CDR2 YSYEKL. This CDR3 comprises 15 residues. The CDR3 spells CASSYLRQGKDEQFF. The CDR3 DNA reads TGCGCCAGCAGCTACTTACGCCAGGGTAAGGATGAGCAGTTCTTC.

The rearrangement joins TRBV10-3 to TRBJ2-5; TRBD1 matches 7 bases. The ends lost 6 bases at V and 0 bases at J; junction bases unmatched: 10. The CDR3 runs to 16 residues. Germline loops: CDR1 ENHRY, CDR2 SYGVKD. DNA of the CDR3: TGTGCCATCAGCGGACCCCCACAGGGGCACCAAGAGACCCAGTACTTC. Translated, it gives CAISGPPQGHQETQYF.

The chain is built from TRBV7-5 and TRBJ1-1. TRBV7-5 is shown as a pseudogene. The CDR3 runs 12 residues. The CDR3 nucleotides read TGTGCCAGGCGGGCGACGAACACTGAAGCTTTCTTT. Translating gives CARRATNTEAFF.

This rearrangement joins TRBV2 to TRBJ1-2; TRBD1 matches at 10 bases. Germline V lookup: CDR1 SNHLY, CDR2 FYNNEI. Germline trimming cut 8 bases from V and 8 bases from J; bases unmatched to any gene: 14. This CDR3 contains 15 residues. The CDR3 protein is CASGRGGQGIYGYTF. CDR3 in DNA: TGTGCCAGCGGACGGGGGGGACAGGGGATTTACGGCTACACCTTC.

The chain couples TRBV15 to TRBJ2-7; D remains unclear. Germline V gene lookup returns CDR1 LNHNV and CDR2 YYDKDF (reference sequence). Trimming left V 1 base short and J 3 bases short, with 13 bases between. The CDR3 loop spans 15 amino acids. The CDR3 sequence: CATSRGWSGYYEQYF. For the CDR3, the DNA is TGTGCCACCAGCAGAGGATGGTCCGGGTACTACGAGCAGTACTTC.

CDR3 region: CASSQSPSGIYEQYF. The DNA for the CDR3 is TGTGCCAGCAGCCAGAGCCCCTCAGGGATCTACGAGCAGTACTTC. The V and J genes are TRBV3-1 (or the pseudogene TRBV3-2) and TRBJ2-7; a weak D match, TRBD1 (5 bases). The CDR3 spans 15 residues. V was pared by 3 bases and J by 3 bases, with 15 bases between. The germline V gene has CDR1 LGHDT and CDR2 YNNKEL (reference sequence).

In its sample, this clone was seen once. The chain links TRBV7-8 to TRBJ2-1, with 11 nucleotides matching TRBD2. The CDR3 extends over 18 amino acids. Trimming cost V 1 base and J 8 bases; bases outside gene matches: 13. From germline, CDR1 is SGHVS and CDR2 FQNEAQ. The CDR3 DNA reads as TGTGCCAGCAGCTTAGGGGAGCGGGTACTAGCGGGAGAAGATGAGCAGTTCTTC. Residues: CASSLGERVLAGEDEQFF.

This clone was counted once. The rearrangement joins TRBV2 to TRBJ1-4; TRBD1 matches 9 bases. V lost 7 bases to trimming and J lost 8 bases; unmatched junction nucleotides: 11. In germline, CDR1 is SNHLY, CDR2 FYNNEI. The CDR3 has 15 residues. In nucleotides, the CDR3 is TGTGCCAGCACCCGTACCACAGGGGGCATAGAAAAACTGTTTTTT. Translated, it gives CASTRTTGGIEKLFF.

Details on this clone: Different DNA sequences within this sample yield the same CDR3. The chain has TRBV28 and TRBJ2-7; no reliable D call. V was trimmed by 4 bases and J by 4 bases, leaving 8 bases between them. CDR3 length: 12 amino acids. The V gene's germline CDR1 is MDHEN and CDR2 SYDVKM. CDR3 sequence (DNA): TGTGCCAGCAGTTCCCCGGGTTACGAGCAGTACTTC. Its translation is CASSSPGYEQYF.

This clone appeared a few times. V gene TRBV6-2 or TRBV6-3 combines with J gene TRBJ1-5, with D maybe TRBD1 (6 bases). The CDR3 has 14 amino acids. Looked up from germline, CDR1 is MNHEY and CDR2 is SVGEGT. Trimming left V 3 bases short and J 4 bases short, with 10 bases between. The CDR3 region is CASSYAQGNQPQHF. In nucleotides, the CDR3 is TGTGCCAGCAGTTATGCGCAGGGGAATCAGCCCCAGCATTTT.

CDR3 in amino acids: CASSSALVRQGVEQYF. Written as DNA, the CDR3 is TGTGCCAGCAGCTCCGCATTGGTCCGACAGGGGGTCGAGCAGTACTTC. This chain connects TRBV11-2 to TRBJ2-7; 9 nucleotides match TRBD1. With 4 bases clipped from V and 6 bases from J, the junction kept 13 bases outside the gene matches. Germline lookup yields CDR1 SGHAT and CDR2 FQNNGV. The CDR3 is 16 residues long.

CDR3 sequence: CASSFGTGSEAFF. CDR3 in DNA: TGTGCCAGCAGCTTTGGGACAGGCTCTGAAGCTTTCTTT. This chain connects TRBV5-5 to TRBJ1-1; 8 positions agree with TRBD1. The V and J ends lost 2 bases and 6 bases, in that order; junction bases with no gene match: 3. Germline CDR1 is SGHKS and CDR2 is YYEKEE (reference sequence). This CDR3 spans 13 amino acids.

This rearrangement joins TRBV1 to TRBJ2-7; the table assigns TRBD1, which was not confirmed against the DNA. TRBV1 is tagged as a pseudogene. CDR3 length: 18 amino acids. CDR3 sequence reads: CTRFNPTRTGPSSYEQYF. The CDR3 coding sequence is TGCACCAGGTTTAACCCGACAAGGACAGGGCCTAGCTCCTACGAGCAGTACTTC.